The rows below give T cell receptor beta chains drawn from one sample of a study of blood T cell repertoires in COVID-19. Only in-frame clones appear in the TCRdb table, and some are missing; sequencing was by immunoSEQ multiplex PCR. This table has some 250,000 clones, roughly 80% appearing once. Specimen: peripheral blood. The receptor source for this set is a woman aged 18-30 years with acute or convalescent COVID-19. The CDR3 runs from the conserved cysteine through the conserved F or W. D genes are given only for firm matches. Clone size is given for some rows only: seen once, a few or many times, or a class if the clone is expanded.

CDR3: CASSLAQTTDNEQFF
DNA: TGTGCCAGCAGCCTGGCCCAAACAACAGACAATGAGCAGTTCTTC
D: .
J: TRBJ2-1
size: .
V: TRBV3-1/TRBV3-2

CDR3: CASNHRALEAFF
DNA: TGTGCCAGCAACCACAGGGCCCTTGAAGCTTTCTTT
D: .
J: TRBJ1-1
size: .
V: TRBV6-6

CDR3: CATSAQGNYGYTF
DNA: TGTGCCACCAGTGCCCAGGGTAACTATGGCTACACCTTC
D: .
J: TRBJ1-2
size: .
V: TRBV24-1

CDR3: CASRPQGRGEKLFF
DNA: TGTGCCAGCCGCCCACAGGGTCGGGGTGAAAAACTGTTTTTT
D: .
J: TRBJ1-4
size: .
V: TRBV25-1

CDR3: CASSLAGDTIYF
DNA: TGTGCCAGCAGCTTAGCAGGGGACACCATATATTTT
D: .
J: TRBJ1-3
size: few
V: TRBV7-2

CDR3: CASSLPGVDTIYF
DNA: TGTGCCAGCAGCTTGCCAGGGGTAGACACCATATATTTT
D: .
J: TRBJ1-3
size: .
V: TRBV5-6

CDR3: CASSRGDSGNTIYF
DNA: TGTGCCAGCAGCAGGGGGGACAGTGGAAACACCATATATTTT
D: TRBD1
J: TRBJ1-3
size: .
V: TRBV28

CDR3: CASSQGYRGRNFGNEKLFF
DNA: TGTGCCAGCAGCCAAGGGTACAGGGGGCGCAACTTTGGTAATGAAAAACTGTTTTTT
D: TRBD1
J: TRBJ1-4
size: .
V: TRBV3-1/TRBV3-2

CDR3: CASSQYQGLGETQYF
DNA: TGCGCCAGCAGCCAATATCAGGGGTTGGGAGAGACCCAGTACTTC
D: .
J: TRBJ2-5
size: .
V: TRBV4-1

CDR3: CASSVSGNYGYTF
DNA: TGTGCCAGCAGTGTATCAGGGAACTATGGCTACACCTTC
D: .
J: TRBJ1-2
size: .
V: TRBV2

CDR3: CASSSPSSGPSYEQYF
DNA: TGTGCCAGTAGTAGCCCCTCTAGCGGTCCCTCCTACGAGCAGTACTTC
D: TRBD2
J: TRBJ2-7
size: .
V: TRBV19

CDR3: CATSQINVLGYTF
DNA: TGTGCCACCAGCCAGATAAACGTCCTCGGCTACACCTTC
D: .
J: TRBJ1-2
size: .
V: TRBV15

CDR3: CATSPRGKVGNTIYF
DNA: TGTGCCACCTCCCCCAGGGGGAAGGTTGGAAACACCATATATTTT
D: TRBD1
J: TRBJ1-3
size: .
V: TRBV6-5

CDR3: CASSLAGSAADTIYF
DNA: TGCGCCAGCAGCTTGGCTGGCAGTGCGGCAGACACCATATATTTT
D: .
J: TRBJ1-3
size: .
V: TRBV5-1

CDR3: CASSFNRGTNVLTF
DNA: TGTGCCAGCAGCTTCAACAGGGGGACCAACGTCCTGACTTTC
D: TRBD1
J: TRBJ2-6
size: .
V: TRBV5-6

CDR3: CASSVVTGGAVTEAFF
DNA: TGTGCCAGCAGCGTAGTTACAGGGGGCGCGGTAACTGAAGCTTTCTTT
D: TRBD1
J: TRBJ1-1
size: .
V: TRBV9

CDR3: CASSGSGDTQYF
DNA: TGTGCCAGCAGTGGGAGCGGGGATACGCAGTATTTT
D: .
J: TRBJ2-3
size: .
V: TRBV12-3/TRBV12-4

CDR3: CSIRFNDNEQFF
DNA: TGCAGCATTCGGTTTAACGACAATGAGCAGTTCTTC
D: .
J: TRBJ2-1
size: .
V: TRBV29-1

CDR3: CASRKGQGALEQFF
DNA: TGTGCCAGCAGAAAGGGACAGGGGGCACTTGAGCAGTTCTTC
D: TRBD1
J: TRBJ2-1
size: .
V: TRBV27

CDR3: CASSLRREAGELFF
DNA: TGTGCCAGCAGCTTACGGCGGGAGGCCGGGGAGCTGTTTTTT
D: TRBD2
J: TRBJ2-2
size: .
V: TRBV7-8

CDR3: CASSLDSRANQPQHF
DNA: TGTGCCAGCTCCCTGGACAGTCGCGCAAATCAGCCCCAGCATTTT
D: .
J: TRBJ1-5
size: .
V: TRBV18

CDR3: CASSEQGVADTQYF
DNA: TGTGCCAGCAGTGAACAGGGCGTAGCAGATACGCAGTATTTT
D: .
J: TRBJ2-3
size: .
V: TRBV6-4